This TCR beta chain was obtained from a study of blood T cell repertoires in COVID-19. Study as a whole: Acute and convalescent COVID-19 samples came from the United States, Italy and Spain. Nucleic acid was either cDNA or gDNA, and it came from T cells, B-cell-depleted T cells, or PBMCs.

Original analysis: The authors estimated nucleated cell counts from reference gene primer amplification. Clones were read by immunoSEQ multiplex PCR, and TCRdb kept only the in-frame ones, dropping some. V, J and clone size reflect that table, while D and trimming were determined from the DNA. The table shows under 300,000 clones, with 70% to 90% occurring only once. The CDR3 sequence is 15 residues long. Deletions cut 4 bases from V and 2 bases from J, with 11 bases between. Germline values: CDR1 LGHNA, CDR2 YNFKEQ. This chain connects TRBV4-2 to TRBJ1-4; D uncertain. The clonotype was recovered from a woman in her sixties with active or convalescent COVID-19. Sequencing used peripheral blood. The CDR3 DNA reads as TGTGCCAGCAGCCCGGTCCCCGGGACTAATGAAAAACTGTTTTTT. It codes for CASSPVPGTNEKLFF.